This T cell receptor (beta chain) appears in the sequencing data of a study of T cells in Graves' hyperthyroidism and ophthalmopathy. Across the whole study: The blood sample was taken at first diagnosis, before treatment began.

General study findings and limits: Blood also carried most thyroid clonotypes expanded above 0.001. Separation of ophthalmopathy from stable hyperthyroidism was achieved by a 13 V-J model.

There are 13 residues in the CDR3. Trimming took 3 bases from V and 5 from J, leaving 8 bases between them. RNA transcripts provided the source from which TCR beta CDR3 regions were amplified. TCR CDR3 underwent first-round RT-PCR with the HTBI primer set. TCRdb reanalysed the multiplex PCR reads using MiXCR and keeps one entry per CDR3 protein. The data contain approximately 520,000 distinct CDR3 sequences, about a fifth of them singletons. This clonotype has a count of ten or more. Its antigen is unknown. The material sequenced was blood. The genes are TRBV12-3 or TRBV12-4 and TRBJ1-5, with a tentative D call TRBD1 (5 bases). The sequence came from a man between 18 and 35 years old with Graves' hyperthyroidism. The CDR3 DNA is TGTGCCAGCAGTTTCAGGGTGGATCAGCCCCAGCATTTT. Its protein product is CASSFRVDQPQHF.